This T cell receptor (beta chain) was sequenced in a study of Ad26.COV2.S vaccination and SARS-CoV-2 variants. Treatment reported: around 19 received Ad26.COV2.S at low or high dose, single or two shots; roughly five received placebo; per-sample allocation not given. The samples date from day 63 after the first vaccine or placebo injection. Vaccination used an Ad26 vector expressing Wuhan-strain SARS-CoV-2 spike. Sequencing used immunoSEQ multiplex PCR; TCRdb keeps in-frame clones, though not all of them. The sample records about 350,000 clones, roughly 89% being singletons. Looked up from germline, CDR1 is LNHDA and CDR2 is SQIVND (reference sequence). V was pared by 3 bases and J by 4 bases, with 12 bases between. The CDR3 totals 14 residues.

The material sequenced was peripheral blood, taken in a trial of Ad26.COV2.S vaccine versus placebo. The origin of this receptor is a person aged 18-65 years who received the Ad26.COV2.S COVID-19 vaccine or a placebo. This rearrangement joins TRBV19 to TRBJ1-1, with D possibly TRBD1 on 5 matching bases. CDR3 residues: CASSILPGSTEAFF. DNA of the CDR3: TGTGCCAGTAGTATCCTACCAGGGTCCACTGAAGCTTTCTTT.